This TCR beta chain was found in a study of cytomegalovirus exposure and HLA in healthy donors. Vbeta (60) and Jbeta (13) primers were used in the PCR. Here immunoSEQ multiplex PCR was the method, and the copy in TCRdb shows in-frame clones only, minus some. The sample has roughly 150,000 clones; about 85% are singletons. Study-wide findings and caveats: Sequencing likely caused a cluster of highly shared sequence variants. Later work found that TCR association rates differed between HLA loci; DRB1 had the most and HLA-C the fewest.

Germline-derived CDR1 and CDR2 are SQVTM and ANQGSEA. Trimming left V 3 bases short and J 6 bases short, with 21 bases between. There are 15 residues in the CDR3. This clone was observed a single time. What it recognizes is unknown. Sequencing was done on a sample of PBMCs. The chain couples TRBV29-1 to TRBJ2-7, with D perhaps matching TRBD2 (7 bases). The sequence came from a woman between 18 and 29 years old in good health and CMV-seronegative. The chain's CDR3 is CSVDEGEGPSGEQYF. For the CDR3, the DNA is TGCAGCGTTGATGAGGGGGAGGGCCCTTCGGGCGAGCAGTACTTC.